The next 26 T cell receptor beta chains were all read from a single sample in a study of CD8 T cells in ankylosing spondylitis. TCRdb used MiXCR to reprocess the 5' RACE reads, holding one entry per CDR3 protein. The sample shows 200,000 to 300,000 distinct CDR3 sequences, around 11% of them seen only once. Sequences were obtained from blood, either unsorted or a sorted T cell fraction (not recorded which). The source is a male donor with ankylosing spondylitis or in good health (not recorded which).

This clonotype came up many times. The rearrangement links TRBV9 to TRBJ2-7; tentatively, D is TRBD2 (5 bases). The CDR3 runs to 14 residues. Germline CDR1 SGDLS, CDR2 YYNGEE. The V and J ends lost 0 bases and 3 bases respectively, with 10 bases between them. In nucleotides, the CDR3 is TGTGCCAGCAGCGTAGGGACTGAAGACTACGAGCAGTACTTC. Residues: CASSVGTEDYEQYF.

This clonotype was recorded many times. The V and J genes are TRBV27 and TRBJ2-7; tentatively, D is TRBD1 or TRBD2 (5 bases each). V was clipped by 2 bases and J by 6 bases, with 11 bases between them. Germline CDR1 MNHEY, CDR2 SMNVEV (reference sequence). The CDR3 extends over 13 amino acids. This CDR3 reads CASSLAWGSEQYF. CDR3 nucleotides: TGTGCCAGCAGTTTAGCGTGGGGGAGCGAGCAGTACTTC.

This clonotype was counted at least ten times. The genes are TRBV6-4 and TRBJ2-2; 14 nucleotides agree with TRBD2. The CDR3 has 17 residues. The germline V gene has CDR1 MRHNA and CDR2 SNTAGT. V gave up 10 bases and J gave up 3 bases; unmatched junction bases: 10. Here the CDR3 DNA reads TGTGCCACCTCGACTAGCGGGGGGGCCGGGGACACCGGGGAGCTGTTTTTT. It translates to CATSTSGGAGDTGELFF.

This clonotype occurred many times. The chain is built from TRBV4-2 and TRBJ1-1; TRBD1 aligns across 10 bases. Germline V lookup: CDR1 LGHNA, CDR2 YNFKEQ. The V and J ends lost 3 bases and 5 bases, in that order; junction bases with no gene match: 3. This CDR3 spans 14 amino acids. For the CDR3, the DNA is TGTGCCAGCAGCCAGAGACAGGGGGCGACTGAAGCTTTCTTT. Protein product: CASSQRQGATEAFF.

The V call is TRBV7-9, the J call TRBJ2-4, with D possibly TRBD1 on 6 matching bases. Germline CDR1 and CDR2: SEHNR and FQNEAQ (reference sequence). This CDR3 is built from 15 residues. V was cut by 5 bases and J by 5 bases, with 16 bases left in between. The CDR3 bases are TGTGCCAGCAGCCAGACAGGAGTTGAGGAAAACATTCAGTACTTC. This codes for CASSQTGVEENIQYF.

This clonotype was recorded many times. The rearrangement uses TRBV12-3 or TRBV12-4 and TRBJ2-2; perhaps D is TRBD1 or TRBD2 (5 bases each). Trimming pared 7 bases from V and 5 bases from J, leaving 14 bases between. This CDR3 is built from 14 residues. CDR3 DNA sequence: TGTGCCAGCACCTGGGCAGGGAGAACCGGGGAGCTGTTTTTT. It is translated as CASTWAGRTGELFF.

This clonotype was detected many times. The chain carries TRBV6-5 and TRBJ2-2; 12 positions match TRBD2. Germline values: CDR1 MNHEY, CDR2 SVGAGI. The CDR3 has 18 residues. Germline trimming cut 0 bases from V and 6 bases from J; bases unmatched to any gene: 8. The CDR3 loop reads CASSYSPSGGAFPGELFF. CDR3 bases: TGTGCCAGCAGTTACTCGCCTAGCGGGGGGGCCTTTCCCGGGGAGCTGTTTTTT.

This clonotype was counted only a few times. The V and J genes are TRBV19 and TRBJ1-1; TRBD1 matches at 7 bases. Germline lookup yields CDR1 LNHDA and CDR2 SQIVND (reference sequence). V lost 7 bases to trimming and J lost 7 bases; unmatched junction nucleotides: 12. The CDR3 covers 14 residues. The CDR3 spells CASTNQDRIGEAFF. The CDR3 coding sequence is TGTGCCAGTACCAACCAGGACAGGATTGGTGAAGCTTTCTTT.

This clonotype has a count of ten or more. The chain combines TRBV27 with TRBJ2-2; D ambiguous. The germline V and J ends were trimmed by 0 bases and 3 bases, with 8 bases remaining between them. From germline, CDR1 is MNHEY and CDR2 SMNVEV (reference sequence). The CDR3 runs to 15 residues. The CDR3: CASSLSGGHTGELFF. The CDR3 DNA reads as TGTGCCAGCAGTTTATCGGGTGGTCACACCGGGGAGCTGTTTTTT.

Many counts were recorded for this clonotype. The gene calls are TRBV6-1 and TRBJ1-6; D might be TRBD1 (6 bases). The germline V gene encodes CDR1 MNHNS and CDR2 SASEGT. The CDR3 is 14 amino acids. The CDR3 here is CASAGGQGYSPLHF. CDR3 DNA: TGTGCTTCGGCGGGCGGGCAGGGGTATTCACCCCTCCACTTT.

The chain employs TRBV11-2 and TRBJ1-5; D is ambiguous. Germline V CDR1 and CDR2: SGHAT, FQNNGV. The V gene lost 3 bases and the J gene lost 4 bases, with 13 bases spanning the gap. The CDR3 has 15 residues. The CDR3 loop is CASSLSGLGNQPQHF. CDR3 DNA: TGTGCCAGCAGCTTGTCCGGGCTAGGAAATCAGCCCCAGCATTTT.

This clonotype was detected only a few times. The chain joins TRBV9 to TRBJ2-1; 10 bases line up with TRBD1. Looked up from germline, CDR1 is SGDLS and CDR2 is YYNGEE. This CDR3 comprises 16 residues. V trimming: 3 bases; J trimming: 7 bases; junction bases outside the gene matches: 10. This CDR3 reads CASSAYAGQGRNEQFF. CDR3 coding DNA: TGTGCCAGCAGCGCCTACGCGGGACAGGGGAGGAATGAGCAGTTCTTC.

This clonotype was seen many times. This chain links TRBV5-1 with TRBJ2-1; 9 bases agree with TRBD2. The germline V gene has CDR1 SGHRS and CDR2 YFSETQ. Trimming took 7 bases from V and 7 from J; bases not matched to a gene: 9. This CDR3 comprises 14 residues. The CDR3 DNA follows: TGCGCCAGCCGCCTTAGCGGGGGTACGAATGAGCAGTTCTTC. Protein sequence: CASRLSGGTNEQFF.

The chain has TRBV4-2 and TRBJ1-3; D uncertain. Germline CDR1 reads LGHNA; CDR2 reads YNFKEQ. This CDR3 has 16 amino acids. The V gene lost 0 bases and the J gene lost 2 bases, with 11 bases spanning the gap. The CDR3 bases are TGTGCCAGCAGCCAAGATGGAGATGCTGCTGGAAACACCATATATTTT. It yields the protein CASSQDGDAAGNTIYF.

Regarding this clonotype: The germline gene is not matched at one end of the junction; a read error may be the cause. J is TRBJ1-4 and V is TRBV28, with D possibly TRBD1 on 6 matching bases. The V gene's germline CDR1 is MDHEN and CDR2 SYDVKM. CDR3 length: 16 residues. This CDR3 is CAGSGGGRLSNEKLFF. CDR3 DNA sequence: TGTGCCGGCAGTGGGGGGGGGCGCCTTTCTAACGAAAAACTGTTTTTT.

The chain links TRBV6-5 to TRBJ2-5, with TRBD1 as a possible D gene (5 bases). Germline loops: CDR1 MNHEY, CDR2 SVGAGI. V was cut by 4 bases and J by 5 bases, with 14 bases left in between. The CDR3 runs to 14 residues. This CDR3 is CASSWNQGCETQYF. The CDR3 DNA reads as TGTGCCAGCAGTTGGAACCAGGGTTGCGAGACCCAGTACTTC.

This clonotype was recorded at least ten times. The V gene is TRBV5-1, the J gene TRBJ2-1, with 8 bases aligning to TRBD2. This CDR3 spans 13 amino acids. The germline gives CDR1 SGHRS, CDR2 YFSETQ. Trimming at V came to 2 bases and at J to 6 bases, leaving 1 base not matched to a gene. CDR3 sequence (DNA): TGCGCCAGCAGCTTTAGCGGGATCAATGAGCAGTTCTTC. Encoded protein: CASSFSGINEQFF.

A few counts support this clonotype. The chain joins TRBV2 to TRBJ1-1, with 7 bases that match TRBD1. Germline loops: CDR1 SNHLY, CDR2 FYNNEI. The CDR3 is 15 residues long. This CDR3 is CSSKGGTAMNTEAFF. The CDR3 nucleotides read TGTTCCTCGAAGGGAGGGACAGCTATGAACACTGAAGCTTTCTTT.

In its sample, this clonotype was seen many times. The rearrangement links TRBV3-1 to TRBJ1-2; 9 bases fit TRBD1. This CDR3 contains 13 residues. Germline assignment: CDR1 LGHDT and CDR2 YNNKEL (reference sequence). Losses at the gene ends were 3 bases for V and 7 bases for J; bases not matched to a gene: 3. CDR3: CASSHPTGGGYTF. For the CDR3, the DNA is TGTGCCAGCAGCCACCCGACAGGGGGTGGCTACACCTTC. Complete variable domain (other parts from reference TRBV3-1 and TRBJ1-2): DTAVSQTPKYLVTQMGNDKSIKCEQNLGHDTMYWYKQDSKKFLKIMFSYNNKELIINETVPNRFSPKSPDKAHLNLHINSLELGDSAVYFCASSHPTGGGYTFGSGTRLTVV.

There are a few counts of this clonotype. The chain recombines TRBV4-1 with TRBJ2-1, with TRBD2 identical over 7 bases. CDR1 and CDR2 from the germline V gene are MGHRA and YSYEKL. After removal of 1 base from V and 1 base from J, the junction contained 4 bases not matched to a gene. The length of the CDR3 is 16 residues. The CDR3 here is CASSQVGGKSYNEQFF. The DNA for the CDR3 is TGCGCCAGCAGCCAAGTCGGGGGGAAGTCCTACAATGAGCAGTTCTTC.

The genes are TRBV29-1 and TRBJ2-1; TRBD2 matches 8 bases. Germline V gives CDR1 SQVTM, CDR2 ANQGSEA. J lost 14 bases, V lost 1 base, and 7 bases had no gene match. The CDR3 totals 12 residues. CDR3 amino acids: CSVEVEAGAEFF. CDR3 sequence (DNA): TGCAGCGTTGAAGTAGAAGCGGGAGCAGAGTTCTTC.

The chain combines TRBV7-9 with TRBJ2-3, with TRBD2 as a possible D gene (5 bases). Germline V gene data show CDR1 as SEHNR and CDR2 as FQNEAQ (reference sequence). This CDR3 is 15 amino acids long. With 11 bases removed from V and 1 base from J, the gap between germline ends came to 19 bases. CDR3 residues: CAERPREGRTDTQYF. CDR3 DNA: TGTGCCGAACGACCTCGTGAGGGCCGCACAGATACGCAGTATTTT.

This clonotype was recorded at least ten times. The chain is built from TRBV4-1 and TRBJ2-2, with D unclear. CDR3 length: 16 residues. Between the trimmed V and J ends, which lost 4 bases and 1 base, there was a span of 13 bases. Germline V gene sequence: CDR1 MGHRA, CDR2 YSYEKL. The DNA for the CDR3 is TGCGCCAGCAGCCCCCTGGGCAGATTGAACACCGGGGAGCTGTTTTTT. Translation: CASSPLGRLNTGELFF.

This clonotype occurred a few times. This chain uses TRBV5-1 with TRBJ2-7; D gene unclear. Germline lookup yields CDR1 SGHRS and CDR2 YFSETQ. The CDR3 is 13 amino acids. V lost 5 bases, J lost 3 bases, and 12 bases lay in between. CDR3: CASSAQTSYEQYF. Written as DNA, the CDR3 is TGCGCCAGCAGTGCACAGACGAGCTACGAGCAGTACTTC.

The V call is TRBV29-1, the J call TRBJ2-1; 16 bases match TRBD2. V gave up 3 bases and J gave up 0 bases; unmatched junction bases: 5. The CDR3 consists of 18 residues. CDR1 is SQVTM and CDR2 is ANQGSEA in the germline V gene. Here the CDR3 DNA reads TGCAGCGTTGAGGGACTAGCGGGAGGGGGTAGCTCCTACAATGAGCAGTTCTTC. As protein: CSVEGLAGGGSSYNEQFF.

At least ten counts were recorded for this clonotype. This chain links TRBV27 with TRBJ2-7; no reliable D call. The V gene lost 4 bases and the J gene lost 3 bases, with 16 bases spanning the gap. Germline CDR1 and CDR2: MNHEY and SMNVEV (reference sequence). There are 15 residues in the CDR3. In nucleotides, the CDR3 is TGTGCCAGCAGTTCTTCACTTGGGCCCTACTACGAGCAGTACTTC. Translating it yields CASSSSLGPYYEQYF.